A single sample gave rise to the 18 T cell receptor beta chains below, sequenced in a study of human T cells and chemical hapten exposure. One entry per CDR3 protein results from TCRdb running MiXCR on the RACE reads. The sample carries 35,000 to 50,000 distinct CDR3 sequences, around 4% recorded once. Time point: healthy volunteer bleed at 6 weeks. Sequencing started from total RNA isolated from unfractionated whole blood. Sequencing was performed on whole blood. All receptors come from a human donor in good health. Some clones in this sample may be carry-over from other donors' samples.

This clonotype was counted at least ten times. The chain combines TRBV6-5 with TRBJ1-6; D perhaps matches TRBD1 (6 bases). Trimming shortened V by 0 bases and J by 7 bases, and 13 bases separated the two germline ends. The CDR3 is 16 amino acids. Germline values: CDR1 MNHEY, CDR2 SVGAGI. The CDR3 protein is CASSYSLGARNSPLHF. The CDR3 region has the DNA TGTGCCAGCAGTTACTCGCTGGGGGCACGGAATTCACCCCTCCACTTT.

This clonotype was observed at least ten times. This rearrangement joins TRBV11-3 to TRBJ2-1; TRBD2 matches at 11 bases. With 1 base clipped from V and 7 bases from J, the junction kept 9 bases outside the gene matches. This CDR3 is built from 17 residues. Germline V CDR1 and CDR2: SGHNT, YENEEA. The CDR3 loop reads CASSLGELAGGRNEQFF. CDR3 sequence (DNA): TGTGCCAGCAGCTTAGGAGAGCTAGCGGGAGGTAGGAATGAGCAGTTCTTC.

Ten or more counts support this clonotype. The chain uses TRBV6-1 and TRBJ1-5; D ambiguous. Trimming took 8 bases from V and 2 from J, leaving 7 bases between them. The CDR3 contains 12 residues. The V gene's germline CDR1 is MNHNS and CDR2 SASEGT. CDR3 nucleotide sequence: TGTGCCAGCGGCGGGGGCAATCAGCCCCAGCATTTT. Its translation: CASGGGNQPQHF.

This clonotype was counted at least ten times. The rearrangement links TRBV7-9 to TRBJ2-3; possible D gene TRBD2, 5 bases. This CDR3 spans 15 amino acids. Germline values: CDR1 SEHNR, CDR2 FQNEAQ (reference sequence). The V end lost 2 bases, the J end lost 5 bases, and 14 bases lay between the germline ends. CDR3 protein: CASSLTADAGDTQYF. CDR3 in DNA: TGTGCCAGCAGCTTAACGGCGGATGCGGGAGATACGCAGTATTTT.

This clonotype was picked up a small number of times. The chain has TRBV28 and TRBJ2-3; 11 bases fit TRBD1. The length of the CDR3 is 15 residues. V gave up 4 bases and J gave up 4 bases; unmatched junction bases: 4. Germline V gene lookup returns CDR1 MDHEN and CDR2 SYDVKM. CDR3: CASSSLDRGPDTQYF. For the CDR3, the DNA is TGTGCCAGCAGTTCCCTGGACAGGGGGCCAGATACGCAGTATTTT.

Ten or more counts support this clonotype. The CDR3 nucleotides read TGTGCCAGCAGCCAAGTTGCTTACCACGCCCAGTACTTC. This encodes CASSQVAYHAQYF. The genes are TRBV3-1 and TRBJ2-5; the D is unclear. Germline V gene lookup returns CDR1 LGHDT and CDR2 YNNKEL (reference sequence). This CDR3 is built from 13 residues. The V gene lost 1 base and the J gene lost 9 bases, with 12 bases spanning the gap.

In this sample, this clonotype turned up many times. The genes are TRBV12-3 or TRBV12-4 and TRBJ2-1, with 7 bases identical to TRBD2. V shed 6 bases, J shed 0 bases, and the junction held 23 bases outside the gene matches. The CDR3 runs to 21 residues. CDR3 nucleotides: TGTGCCAGCAGCCTACCCGCAGGGCTTGCCCCGGGGGGAAGCTCCTACAATGAGCAGTTCTTC. It codes for CASSLPAGLAPGGSSYNEQFF.

This clonotype was recorded many times. The chain is built from TRBV13 and TRBJ2-4, with a weak D call TRBD1 (5 bases). V shed 2 bases and J shed 5 bases, with 7 bases lying between them. From germline, CDR1 is PRHDT and CDR2 FYEKMQ (reference sequence). This CDR3 is 13 amino acids long. This chain's CDR3 is CASSLRGENIQYF. CDR3 coding DNA: TGTGCCAGCAGCTTAAGGGGCGAAAACATTCAGTACTTC.

This clonotype was recorded many times. This chain uses TRBV5-1 with TRBJ1-1; weak D call: TRBD1 (6 bases). The CDR3 length is 13 residues. Trimming shortened V by 1 base and J by 4 bases, and 8 bases separated the two germline ends. Germline CDR1 reads SGHRS; CDR2 reads YFSETQ. CDR3: CASSLLGGTEAFF. Here the CDR3 DNA reads TGCGCCAGCAGCTTGTTAGGGGGCACTGAAGCTTTCTTT.

The rearrangement links TRBV6-1 to TRBJ2-1, with unresolved D. The CDR3 contains 13 residues. The V gene lost 5 bases and the J gene lost 6 bases, with 11 bases spanning the gap. CDR1 and CDR2 (germline): MNHNS, SASEGT. This chain's CDR3 is CASSSPAVNEQFF. CDR3 nucleotides: TGTGCCAGCAGTTCCCCGGCGGTCAATGAGCAGTTCTTC.

This chain uses TRBV5-1 with TRBJ1-4; D not resolved. Germline CDR1 reads SGHRS; CDR2 reads YFSETQ. V gave up 1 base and J gave up 2 bases, with 9 bases separating them. CDR3 length: 15 residues. This CDR3 reads CASSLSGSTNEKLFF. CDR3 nucleotides: TGCGCCAGCAGCTTGAGCGGATCCACTAATGAAAAACTGTTTTTT.

This clonotype occurred many times. One end of the junction fails to match germline, which may point to a read error. V is TRBV12-3 or TRBV12-4 and J is TRBJ2-1, with 10 bases lining up with TRBD2. This CDR3 has 14 residues. The CDR3: CASSLAGVTNEQFF. The CDR3 DNA is TGTGCCAGCAGTCTAGCGGGAGTAACGAATGAGCAGTTCTTC.

This clonotype came up many times. The chain links TRBV7-9 to TRBJ2-5; D is possibly TRBD1 or TRBD2 (5 bases each). The CDR3 extends over 16 amino acids. Looked up from germline, CDR1 is SEHNR and CDR2 is FQNEAQ (reference sequence). V gave up 6 bases and J gave up 1 base, with 18 bases separating them. Here the CDR3 DNA reads TGTGCCAGCAGACCCGGTCGGTGGGGACGCCAAGAGACCCAGTACTTC. The encoded protein is CASRPGRWGRQETQYF.

There are many counts of this clonotype. V and J are TRBV11-2 and TRBJ1-5; D is perhaps TRBD1 (5 bases). Per germline, CDR1 SGHAT and CDR2 FQNNGV. Trimming shortened V by 5 bases and J by 6 bases, and 11 bases separated the two germline ends. There are 13 residues in the CDR3. CDR3 region: CASSPRQGQPQHF. The CDR3 coding sequence is TGTGCCAGCAGCCCCCGCCAGGGTCAGCCCCAGCATTTT.

At least ten counts were recorded for this clonotype. The V and J genes are TRBV28 and TRBJ1-5, with no clear D. The V gene lost 2 bases and the J gene lost 6 bases, with 8 bases spanning the gap. The length of the CDR3 is 13 residues. From germline, CDR1 is MDHEN and CDR2 SYDVKM. The CDR3 nucleotides read TGTGCCAGCAGTTTAGACTTAAGTCAGCCCCAGCATTTT. Protein: CASSLDLSQPQHF.

This clonotype was recorded many times. CDR3 nucleotide sequence: TGCAGCGTTGAAAAGCTGGGGACAACTGAAGCTTTCTTT. As protein: CSVEKLGTTEAFF. The chain combines TRBV29-1 with TRBJ1-1, with a tentative D call TRBD1 (6 bases). The germline V gene has CDR1 SQVTM and CDR2 ANQGSEA. This CDR3 comprises 13 residues. V lost 2 bases, J lost 5 bases, and 12 bases lay in between.

In this sample, this clonotype turned up many times. Compared with germline, one end of the junction differs, possibly owing to a read error. Written as DNA, the CDR3 is TGTGCCAGCAGCCTGGGGACCCGTAATGAAAAACTGTTTTTT. Amino acids: CASSLGTRNEKLFF. The rearrangement joins TRBV4-3 to TRBJ1-4, with a weak D call TRBD1 (5 bases). There are 14 residues in the CDR3. Germline loops: CDR1 LGHNA, CDR2 YSLEER.

The V gene is TRBV18, the J gene TRBJ1-5; D may be TRBD1 (6 bases). The germline V and J ends were trimmed by 5 bases and 4 bases, with 12 bases remaining between them. Germline-derived CDR1 and CDR2 are KGHSH and LQKENI. There are 14 residues in the CDR3. The CDR3 loop is CASSSNTGNQPQHF. The DNA of the CDR3 is TGTGCCAGCTCATCCAATACAGGGAATCAGCCCCAGCATTTT.